This TCR beta chain was captured by sequencing in a study of blood T cell repertoires in COVID-19. Study context: Sources were T cells, B-cell-depleted T cells, or PBMCs; the material itself was cDNA or gDNA.

Germline CDR1 and CDR2: MGHRA and YSYEKL. This CDR3 spans 16 amino acids. V lost 1 base and J lost 2, with 12 bases in between. In the study's own analysis: Scientists estimated how many nucleated cells there were by amplifying reference gene primers. The assay was immunoSEQ multiplex PCR, and TCRdb's table has in-frame clones only and misses some. V and J calls and clone size are given by that table; D and trimming were obtained from the DNA. The top ten hold roughly 3% of the sample, which has roughly 50,000 clones, 70% to 80% seen once. The sequence derives from a man aged 55-75 years with acute or convalescent COVID-19. The rearrangement uses TRBV4-1 and TRBJ1-5; D is uncertain. Sequencing was done on a sample of peripheral blood. CDR3 residues: CASSQGVSSGNQPQHF. The DNA for the CDR3 is TGCGCCAGCAGCCAAGGCGTCTCAAGTGGCAATCAGCCCCAGCATTTT.